This T cell receptor (beta chain) was recorded in a study of T-cell reconstitution after alpha-beta-depleted transplantation in children (dated by TCRdb to the mid-2010s). Looking at the study overall: The study quantitatively tracked T-cell immune reconstitution after TCRalphabeta/CD19-depleted allogeneic hematopoietic cell transplantation in children using TCR repertoire profiling. Points the paper makes about the study in general: The apparently early recovery of alphabetaT-cell counts about two months after transplant reportedly depended on only several hundred rapidly expanded clones that came from non-depleted graft cells. The high TCRbeta diversity at day 60 in some patients was ascribed to recipient T cells and intrathymic progenitors that had survived conditioning. Hyperexpanded clone frequencies declined over subsequent months; after one year, T-cell counts and TCRbeta diversity were mostly attributed to newly produced T cells.

Libraries were prepared through PCR. TCRdb shows the sequencer as Illumina HiSeq 2500. Molecular barcoding was employed in the preparation of TCR libraries, with unique molecular identifiers being used to normalize TCRbeta repertoire quantification. The public reads were reprocessed in TCRdb via fastp at Q25 and MiXCR, keeping in-frame beta chains. Rows matching on CDR3 protein sequence are summarized as one entry with the most common DNA and genes. Within this sample are roughly 100,000 distinct CDR3 sequences, with around 6.1% of them counted one time only. About 6% of the sample is taken by the ten largest. V has 5 bases trimmed and J has 15 bases trimmed; junction bases matching no gene number 8. The cysteine opens and the phenylalanine closes a CDR3 of 12 amino acids. Kept here is only the CDR3 DNA, which spans 36 bases and is read in frame from base 1. Based on the germline V gene, the CDR1 and CDR2 sequences are KGHDR and SFDVKD.

Read against the paper, the sample's time point label means: day 60 (about 2 months) after transplantation. Interpreted using the paper, the treatment or condition label stands for: allogeneic hematopoietic cell transplantation with graft depleted of TCRalphabeta T cells and CD19 B cells. The transplant recipients were children given TCRalphabeta/CD19-depleted allogeneic hematopoietic cell grafts. This clonotype was seen ten or more times. Its target antigen remains unknown. No much larger clone is present one base from it, and per-base qualities are unavailable. The sequence came from a female patient aged 2-10 years who had a stem cell transplant for Fanconi anemia, so the T cells may come from the graft donor. Here the sequenced sample was PBMCs, mostly from graft donor cells, taken 60 days after TCRalphabeta/CD19-depleted stem cell transplant. The sequence is built from TRBV24-1 and TRBJ2-1, with 8 bases in between that match TRBD1. CDR3 loop: CATSASSGGRFF. The DNA reads as follows: TGTGCCACCAGTGCAAGTTCAGGGGGCCGGTTCTTC.